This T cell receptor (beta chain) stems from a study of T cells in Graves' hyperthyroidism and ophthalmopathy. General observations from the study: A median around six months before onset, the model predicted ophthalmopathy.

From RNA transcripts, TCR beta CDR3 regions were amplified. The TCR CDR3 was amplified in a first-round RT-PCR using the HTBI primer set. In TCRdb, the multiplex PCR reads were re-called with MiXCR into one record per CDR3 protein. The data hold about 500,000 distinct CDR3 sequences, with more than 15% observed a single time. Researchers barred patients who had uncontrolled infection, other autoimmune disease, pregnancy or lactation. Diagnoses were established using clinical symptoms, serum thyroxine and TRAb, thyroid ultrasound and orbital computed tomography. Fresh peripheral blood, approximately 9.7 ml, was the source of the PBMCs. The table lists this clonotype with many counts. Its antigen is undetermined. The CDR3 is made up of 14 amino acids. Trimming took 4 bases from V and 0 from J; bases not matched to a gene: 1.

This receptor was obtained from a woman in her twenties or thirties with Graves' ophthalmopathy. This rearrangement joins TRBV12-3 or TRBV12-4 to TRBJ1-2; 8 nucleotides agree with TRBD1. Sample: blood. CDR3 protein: CASSSTGANYGYTF. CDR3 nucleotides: TGTGCCAGCAGTTCGACAGGGGCTAACTATGGCTACACCTTC.